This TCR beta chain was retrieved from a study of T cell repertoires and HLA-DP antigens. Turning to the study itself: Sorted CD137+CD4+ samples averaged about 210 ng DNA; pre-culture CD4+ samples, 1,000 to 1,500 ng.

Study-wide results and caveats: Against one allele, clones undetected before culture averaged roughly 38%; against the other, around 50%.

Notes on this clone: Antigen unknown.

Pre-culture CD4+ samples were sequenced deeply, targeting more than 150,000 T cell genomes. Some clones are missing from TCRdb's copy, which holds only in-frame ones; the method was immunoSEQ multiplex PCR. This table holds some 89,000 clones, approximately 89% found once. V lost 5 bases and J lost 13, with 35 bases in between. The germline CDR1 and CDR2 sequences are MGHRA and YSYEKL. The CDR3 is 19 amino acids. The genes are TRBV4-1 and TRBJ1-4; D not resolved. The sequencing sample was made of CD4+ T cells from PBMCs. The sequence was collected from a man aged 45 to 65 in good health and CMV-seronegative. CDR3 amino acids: CASSYSLPPYLTNEKGLFF. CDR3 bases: TGCGCCAGCAGCTACTCTCTCCCCCCATATTTAACTAATGAAAAGGGACTGTTTTTT.